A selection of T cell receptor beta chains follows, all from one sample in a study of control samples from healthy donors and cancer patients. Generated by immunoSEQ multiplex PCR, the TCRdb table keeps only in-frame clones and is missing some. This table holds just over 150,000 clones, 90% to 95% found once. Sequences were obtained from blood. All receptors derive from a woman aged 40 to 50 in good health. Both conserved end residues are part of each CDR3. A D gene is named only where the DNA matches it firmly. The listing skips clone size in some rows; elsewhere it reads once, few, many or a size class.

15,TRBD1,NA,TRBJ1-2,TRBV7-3,TGTGCCAGCAGCCCCCAGGGGGCTAGTAGCTATGGCTACACCTTC,CASSPQGASSYGYTF
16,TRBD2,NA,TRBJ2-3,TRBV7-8,TGTGCCAGCAGCCCCCATGGGCTAGCGGGAGGGGATACGCAGTATTTT,CASSPHGLAGGDTQYF
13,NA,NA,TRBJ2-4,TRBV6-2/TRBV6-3,TGTGCCAGCAGTCGGGAGGACAGAAACATTCAGTACTTC,CASSREDRNIQYF
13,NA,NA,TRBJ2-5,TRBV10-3,TGTGCCACCAGAACCGGGCCCCAAGAGACCCAGTACTTC,CATRTGPQETQYF
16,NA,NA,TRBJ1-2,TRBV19,TGTGCCAGTAGGGTTCGACCGGGACTTGGATACTATGGCTACACCTTC,CASRVRPGLGYYGYTF
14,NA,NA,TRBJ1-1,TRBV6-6,TGTGCCAGCAGACACAGGGATAGGAACACTGAAGCTTTCTTT,CASRHRDRNTEAFF
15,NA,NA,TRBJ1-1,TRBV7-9,TGTGCCAGCAGTCTTACCGGACAGCCTTTCACTGAAGCTTTCTTT,CASSLTGQPFTEAFF
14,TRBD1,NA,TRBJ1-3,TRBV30,TGTGCCGGAGGGACAGGGTCTTCTGGAAACACCATATATTTT,CAGGTGSSGNTIYF
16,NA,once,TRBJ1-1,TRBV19,TGTGCCAGTAGTATATTAAGCCACCGTGGGGTATCCGAAGCTTTCTTT,CASSILSHRGVSEAFF
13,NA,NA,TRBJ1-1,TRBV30,TGTGCCTGGAGTGGACACAGGAACACTGAAGCTTTCTTT,CAWSGHRNTEAFF
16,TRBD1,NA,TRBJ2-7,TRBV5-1,TGCGCCAGCAGCCGGACGGGTGGGACAGGGTTTTACGAGCAGTACTTC,CASSRTGGTGFYEQYF
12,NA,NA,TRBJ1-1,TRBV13,TGTGCCAGCAGCCGAAGGAACACTGAAGCTTTCTTT,CASSRRNTEAFF
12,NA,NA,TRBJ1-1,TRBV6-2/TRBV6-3,TGTGCCAGCAGTTACTCATCGCTCGGTAAAAGCTTT,CASSYSSLGKSF
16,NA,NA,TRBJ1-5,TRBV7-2,TGTGCCAGCAGCTTAGTTGGAAGCTTTAGCAATCAGCCCCAGCATTTT,CASSLVGSFSNQPQHF
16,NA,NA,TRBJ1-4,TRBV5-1,TGCGCCAGCAGCTTCTCCTTAAAGGCAACTAATGAAAAACTGTTTTTT,CASSFSLKATNEKLFF
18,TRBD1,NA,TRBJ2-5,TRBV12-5,TGTGCTAGTGCCCCACCCTACAGGGGGGACATCGGCAGAGAGACCCAGTACTTC,CASAPPYRGDIGRETQYF
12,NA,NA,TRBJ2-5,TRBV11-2,TGTGCCAGCAGCCAAATCCAAGAGACCCAGTACTTC,CASSQIQETQYF
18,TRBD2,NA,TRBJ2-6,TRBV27,TGTGCCAGCAGTTCTCGGACTAGCGGCGGCTCTGGGGCCAACGTCCTGACTTTC,CASSSRTSGGSGANVLTF
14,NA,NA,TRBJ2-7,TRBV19,TGTGCCAGTAGTATCTTCGGTCTTCCCTACGAGCAGTACTTC,CASSIFGLPYEQYF
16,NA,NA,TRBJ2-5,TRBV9,TGTGCCAGCAGCGTAGCGGCTGGGGCCTTCCAAGAGACCCAGTACTTC,CASSVAAGAFQETQYF
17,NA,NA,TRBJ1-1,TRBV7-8,TGTGCCAGCAGCTTAGCGGGTAAAGGGGGGAGGCACACTGAAGCTTTCTTT,CASSLAGKGGRHTEAFF
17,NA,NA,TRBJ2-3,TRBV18,TGTGCCAGCTCTCCAACCAGTACGGGAACTAGCACAGATACGCAGTATTTT,CASSPTSTGTSTDTQYF
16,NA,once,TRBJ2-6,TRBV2,TGTGCCAGCAGTGTGCCAGGATCAGCAGGGGCCAACGTCCTGACTTTC,CASSVPGSAGANVLTF
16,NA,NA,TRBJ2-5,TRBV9,TGTGCCAGCAGCGTGTCCAGTTCGATCTCCCAAGAGACCCAGTACTTC,CASSVSSSISQETQYF
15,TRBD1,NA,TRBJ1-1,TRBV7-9,TGTGCCAGCAGCTTAAAAGAGACAGGGTTCACTGAAGCTTTCTTT,CASSLKETGFTEAFF
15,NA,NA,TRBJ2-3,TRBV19,TGTGCCAGTAGTATAGTAGTTGACGGAGCAGATACGCAGTATTTT,CASSIVVDGADTQYF
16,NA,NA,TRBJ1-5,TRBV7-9,TGTGCCAGCAGCTTAGGGAGGGCGGGAGGCAATCAGCCCCAGCATTTT,CASSLGRAGGNQPQHF
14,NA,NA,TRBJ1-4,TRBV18,TGTGCCAGCTCACCAGACAGTGGTTCCGGAAAACTGTTTTTT,CASSPDSGSGKLFF
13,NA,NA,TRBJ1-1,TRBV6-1,TGTGCCAGCAGTGAAGCGAGGACTACCCAAGCTTTCTTT,CASSEARTTQAFF
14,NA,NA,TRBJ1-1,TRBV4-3,TGCGCCAGCAGCCGCCGACAGACGACAACTGAAGCTTTCTTT,CASSRRQTTTEAFF
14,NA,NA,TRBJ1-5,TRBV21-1,TGTGCCAAGACGACAGGGTTGGGCAATCAGCCCCAGCATTTT,CAKTTGLGNQPQHF
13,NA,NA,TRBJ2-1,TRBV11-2,TGTGCCAGCAGCTCCCTGTCTAATAATGAGCAGTTCTTC,CASSSLSNNEQFF
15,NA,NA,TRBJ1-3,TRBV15,TGTGCCACCAGCAGAGATTGGGGGGCTGGAAACACCATATATTTT,CATSRDWGAGNTIYF
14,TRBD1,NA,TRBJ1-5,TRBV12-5,TGTGCTAGTGGTTCGTACAGGGGAAATCAGCCCCAGCATTTT,CASGSYRGNQPQHF
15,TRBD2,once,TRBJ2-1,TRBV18,TGTGCCAGCTCACCGGAGCTAGCGGTCTACAATGAGCAGTTCTTC,CASSPELAVYNEQFF
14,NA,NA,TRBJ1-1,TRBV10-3,TGTGCCATCAGTGGAGGGGACCTGAACACTGAAGCTTTCTTT,CAISGGDLNTEAFF
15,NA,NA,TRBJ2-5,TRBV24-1,TGTGCCACCAGTGATGGGCAGGGATTTTTCGAGACCCAGTACTTC,CATSDGQGFFETQYF
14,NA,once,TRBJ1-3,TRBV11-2,TGTGCCAGCAGTTGGGGAGGCGGAGGAAACACCATATATTTT,CASSWGGGGNTIYF
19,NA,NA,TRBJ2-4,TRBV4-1,TGCGCCAGCAGCCCAACCGACAAGTACAGGACTCTAGCCAAAAACATTCAGTACTTC,CASSPTDKYRTLAKNIQYF
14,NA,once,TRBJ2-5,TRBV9,TGTGCCAGCAGCGTAGGAGGGGCGGAAGAGACCCAGTACTTC,CASSVGGAEETQYF
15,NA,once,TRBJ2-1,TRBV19,TGTGCCAGTAGTCTAGGCAGGGGCGGCTACAATGAGCAGTTCTTC,CASSLGRGGYNEQFF
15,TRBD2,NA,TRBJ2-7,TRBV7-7,TGTGCTAGCAGCTTAGGGGAGGGAGAGACCTACGAGCAGTACTTC,CASSLGEGETYEQYF
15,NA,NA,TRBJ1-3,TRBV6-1,TGTGCCAGCAGTGAAGTGGGGAGCTCTGGAAACACCATATATTTT,CASSEVGSSGNTIYF
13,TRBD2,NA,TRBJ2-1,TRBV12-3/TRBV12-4,TGTGCCAGCAGCTTAGGACTAGATTGGCCCCAGTTCTTC,CASSLGLDWPQFF
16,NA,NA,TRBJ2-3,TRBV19,TGTGCCAGTAGTATAGAGTGGCAGGGTGGCGCAGATACGCAGTATTTT,CASSIEWQGGADTQYF
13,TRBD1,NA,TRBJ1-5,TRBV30,TGTGCCTGGAAGGACAGGGTCGATCAGCCCCAGCATTTT,CAWKDRVDQPQHF
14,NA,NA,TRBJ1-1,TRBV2,TGTGCCAGCAGTGAAGGCCAGGGACAAAGGGAAGCTTTCTTT,CASSEGQGQREAFF
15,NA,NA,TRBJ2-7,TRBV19,TGTGCCAGTAGTCGTTGGGGAGCGGAACCCTACGAGCAGTACTTC,CASSRWGAEPYEQYF